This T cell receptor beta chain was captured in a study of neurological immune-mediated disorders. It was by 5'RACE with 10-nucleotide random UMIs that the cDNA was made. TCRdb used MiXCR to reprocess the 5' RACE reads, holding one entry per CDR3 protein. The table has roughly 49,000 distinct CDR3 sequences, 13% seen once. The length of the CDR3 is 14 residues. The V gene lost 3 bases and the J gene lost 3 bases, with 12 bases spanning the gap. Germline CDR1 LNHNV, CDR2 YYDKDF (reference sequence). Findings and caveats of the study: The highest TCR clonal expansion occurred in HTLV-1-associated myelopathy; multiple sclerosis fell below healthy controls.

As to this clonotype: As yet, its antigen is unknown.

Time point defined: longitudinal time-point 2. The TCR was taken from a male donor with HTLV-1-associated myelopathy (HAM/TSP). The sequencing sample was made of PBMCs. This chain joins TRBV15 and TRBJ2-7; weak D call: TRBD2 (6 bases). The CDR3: CATSSSRDFYEQYF. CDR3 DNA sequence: TGTGCCACCAGCAGTTCGAGGGACTTCTACGAGCAGTACTTC.